Each of the 22 T cell receptor beta chains below was sequenced from the same sample in a study of cytotoxic CD8 clonotypes in ibrutinib-treated CLL. The repertoire was sequenced with immunoSEQ multiplex PCR; TCRdb's copy has only in-frame clones and lacks some. This sample has about 310,000 clones; 80% occur once, and the top ten carry 6.5% to 8.5%. The sample consisted of PBMCs, taken before ibrutinib treatment. These receptors were taken from a human donor with chronic lymphocytic leukemia.

The J gene is TRBJ2-7, the V gene TRBV4-2, with a possible D match to TRBD1 (6 bases). Germline assignment: CDR1 LGHNA and CDR2 YNFKEQ. The CDR3 runs to 14 residues. V was pared by 4 bases and J by 6 bases, with 16 bases between. CDR3 sequence: CASSPARGSGEQYF. The CDR3 DNA follows: TGTGCCAGCAGCCCCGCAAGGGGGTCGGGCGAGCAGTACTTC.

The CDR3 coding sequence is TGTGCCTGGAGTGCCTGGGTCGGGCTAGCGGGGGTATGGGGTGAGCAGTTCTTC. This gives the protein CAWSAWVGLAGVWGEQFF. This chain joins TRBV30 and TRBJ2-1; 10 nucleotides line up with TRBD2. CDR1 is GTSNPN, CDR2 SVGIG, per germline (reference sequence). Trimming removed 1 base from V and 9 bases from J; junction bases left unmatched: 18. The CDR3 runs to 18 residues.

The rearrangement uses TRBV20-1 and TRBJ1-2, with a weak D call TRBD1 (5 bases). This CDR3 spans 11 amino acids. Germline V lookup: CDR1 DFQATT, CDR2 SNEGSKA (reference sequence). Trimming cost V 6 bases and J 7 bases, with 12 bases left between them. CDR3 in DNA: TGCAGTGCAAGGGACTGGCCTGGCTACACCTTC. Residues: CSARDWPGYTF.

This chain links TRBV11-2 with TRBJ2-1; 10 bases align to TRBD2. With V trimmed by 1 base and J by 8 bases, 5 bases remained unmatched. The CDR3 runs to 15 residues. Germline lookup yields CDR1 SGHAT and CDR2 FQNNGV. CDR3 coding DNA: TGTGCCAGCAGCTTAGCTAGCGGGAGTTTTTATGAGCAGTTCTTC. Translation: CASSLASGSFYEQFF.

The V call is TRBV7-8, the J call TRBJ2-1; tentative D call: TRBD2 (6 bases). V was pared by 5 bases and J by 4 bases, with 18 bases between. Germline CDR1 is SGHVS and CDR2 is FQNEAQ. This CDR3 has 16 residues. The CDR3 sequence: CASSPTVGGTYNEQFF. In DNA, the CDR3 is TGTGCCAGCAGCCCCACCGTGGGCGGGACGTACAATGAGCAGTTCTTC.

With respect to this clone: The sample carries other DNA sequences with the same CDR3. The chain couples TRBV5-5 to TRBJ2-7, with a possible D match to TRBD2 (5 bases). Germline V CDR1 and CDR2: SGHKS, YYEKEE (reference sequence). This CDR3 is built from 14 residues. Trimming took 1 base from V and 0 from J, leaving 8 bases between them. In DNA form, the CDR3 reads TGTGCCAGCAGCTTGTCGAGCGGCTCCTACGAGCAGTACTTC. It encodes CASSLSSGSYEQYF.

J is TRBJ1-1 and V is TRBV28; 9 positions match TRBD1. Trimming took 5 bases from V and 11 from J; bases not matched to a gene: 6. The germline V gene encodes CDR1 MDHEN and CDR2 SYDVKM. This CDR3 comprises 12 residues. CDR3 nucleotides: TGTGCCAGCAGTCCTAGACAGGGGGGTGCTTTCTTT. Protein product: CASSPRQGGAFF.

The J gene is TRBJ1-1, the V gene TRBV5-4; 9 nucleotides line up with TRBD1. The germline V gene encodes CDR1 SGHNT and CDR2 YYREEE (reference sequence). The CDR3 consists of 17 residues. V gave up 4 bases and J gave up 0 bases; unmatched junction bases: 10. CDR3 sequence (DNA): TGTGCCAGCAGCCCGGGGACAGGGATTTCGATGAACACTGAAGCTTTCTTT. Amino acids: CASSPGTGISMNTEAFF.

The CDR3 nucleotides read TGTGCCAGCTCACCACTAGGATACGAGCAGTACTTC. Translating gives CASSPLGYEQYF. This chain joins TRBV18 and TRBJ2-7; no clear D gene. Germline CDR1 is KGHSH and CDR2 is LQKENI. The V gene lost 1 base and the J gene lost 4 bases, with 5 bases spanning the gap. The CDR3 length is 12 residues.

V gene TRBV19 combines with J gene TRBJ2-7, with a possible D match to TRBD1 (6 bases). V lost 1 base, J lost 2 bases, and 9 bases lay in between. Germline values: CDR1 LNHDA, CDR2 SQIVND (reference sequence). There are 14 residues in the CDR3. CDR3 loop: CASSIGGGTYEQYF. The CDR3, as DNA: TGTGCCAGTAGTATAGGAGGGGGAACCTACGAGCAGTACTTC.

The rearrangement joins TRBV27 to TRBJ2-7; 11 bases are a match to TRBD1. The J segment lost 4 bases and the V segment lost 5 bases, leaving 7 bases of the junction unmatched. From germline, CDR1 is MNHEY and CDR2 SMNVEV (reference sequence). The CDR3 contains 15 residues. CDR3 sequence (DNA): TGTGCCAGCAGTCCCCGGGACAGGGGGTCGTACGAGCAGTACTTC. Its protein is CASSPRDRGSYEQYF.

The gene calls are TRBV4-1 and TRBJ1-2; D remains ambiguous. V lost 0 bases and J 4 bases, leaving 9 bases between the germline ends. Germline V gives CDR1 MGHRA, CDR2 YSYEKL. The CDR3 totals 14 residues. The CDR3 sequence is CASSQESGVYGYTF. As DNA, the CDR3 is TGCGCCAGCAGCCAAGAGTCGGGAGTCTATGGCTACACCTTC.

The gene calls are TRBV5-1 and TRBJ2-5, with D possibly being TRBD2 (5 bases). This CDR3 is 15 amino acids long. The V end lost 6 bases, the J end lost 1 base, and 16 bases lay between the germline ends. Germline CDR1 and CDR2: SGHRS and YFSETQ. CDR3 sequence (DNA): TGCGCCAGCACCAACAAGCTAGCAACCCAAGAGACCCAGTACTTC. Encoded protein: CASTNKLATQETQYF.

The chain couples TRBV6-1 to TRBJ2-5; D may be TRBD1 (6 bases). The germline V gene has CDR1 MNHNS and CDR2 SASEGT. This CDR3 contains 14 residues. Trimming left V 3 bases short and J 5 bases short, with 13 bases between. CDR3 loop: CASSDGDTRETQYF. The DNA of the CDR3 is TGTGCCAGCAGTGATGGGGACACTCGGGAGACCCAGTACTTC.

The rearrangement uses TRBV10-3 and TRBJ2-1; TRBD2 matches at 12 bases. V was clipped by 0 bases and J by 9 bases; unmatched bases: 6. The CDR3 is 16 amino acids. The germline CDR1 and CDR2 sequences are ENHRY and SYGVKD. In DNA, the CDR3 is TGTGCCATCAGTGAGTCGACTAGCGGGAGTGCGGGTGAGCAGTTCTTC. Translated: CAISESTSGSAGEQFF.

This clone was detected only once. CDR3 in amino acids: CASSLAGQDLTDTQYF. CDR3 in DNA: TGTGCCAGCAGCTTAGCGGGACAGGACCTCACAGATACGCAGTATTTT. This chain connects TRBV7-6 to TRBJ2-3; 8 bases align to TRBD1. This CDR3 is built from 16 residues. In germline, CDR1 is SGHVS, CDR2 FNYEAQ. The ends lost 0 bases at V and 2 bases at J; junction bases unmatched: 4.

V is TRBV5-1 and J is TRBJ2-3; D is tentatively TRBD1 or TRBD2 (5 bases each). The V and J ends lost 6 bases and 4 bases respectively, with 15 bases between them. In germline, CDR1 is SGHRS, CDR2 YFSETQ. There are 14 residues in the CDR3. The CDR3 DNA follows: TGCGCCAGCACCCGCTCCCTGGGGGCAGATACGCAGTATTTT. It yields the protein CASTRSLGADTQYF.

The rearrangement joins TRBV7-8 to TRBJ2-1, with D uncertain. Between the trimmed V and J ends, which lost 4 bases and 0 bases, there was a span of 16 bases. The CDR3 runs to 17 residues. Germline CDR1 SGHVS, CDR2 FQNEAQ. The chain's CDR3 is CASSYRSGVDSYNEQFF. The CDR3 coding sequence is TGTGCCAGCAGCTACAGAAGTGGAGTGGACTCCTACAATGAGCAGTTCTTC.

The chain carries TRBV27 and TRBJ2-7; the D is unclear. Germline CDR1 and CDR2: MNHEY and SMNVEV (reference sequence). This CDR3 region has 15 residues. Trimming pared 5 bases from V and 2 bases from J, leaving 16 bases between. The DNA of the CDR3 is TGTGCCAGCAGTCCCTACAGAGACCTTCCCTACGAGCAGTACTTC. Protein product: CASSPYRDLPYEQYF.

V usage is TRBV19 and J usage is TRBJ2-1; TRBD2 matches 11 bases. The trim removed 5 bases at V and 6 bases at J, leaving 6 bases unmatched. CDR1 and CDR2 from the germline V gene are LNHDA and SQIVND (reference sequence). CDR3 size: 15 residues. This CDR3 is CASSWASGRINEQFF. The CDR3 DNA follows: TGTGCCAGTAGTTGGGCTAGCGGGAGGATCAATGAGCAGTTCTTC.

V is TRBV25-1 and J is TRBJ2-1, with 11 bases that match TRBD2. The CDR3 is 15 amino acids. V dropped 3 bases and J dropped 6; count of bases not matched to a gene: 4. Germline V gene data show CDR1 as MGHDK and CDR2 as SYGVNS. CDR3 in amino acids: CASSEGTSGSNEQFF. The CDR3 DNA reads as TGTGCCAGCAGTGAGGGTACTAGCGGGAGCAATGAGCAGTTCTTC.

This clone was counted once. The chain carries TRBV27 and TRBJ1-2; no clear D gene. V lost 7 bases, J lost 7 bases, and 22 bases lay in between. The CDR3 consists of 15 residues. The germline V gene has CDR1 MNHEY and CDR2 SMNVEV (reference sequence). DNA of the CDR3: TGTGCCAGCACCCGCTGGGCAGGCGGCTTAGGTGGCTACACCTTC. It encodes CASTRWAGGLGGYTF.